This TCR beta chain originates from a study of blood T cell repertoires in COVID-19. Overall study: Researchers got acute and convalescent COVID-19 samples from the United States, Italy and Spain. In each case, the material was cDNA or gDNA derived from T cells, B-cell-depleted T cells, or PBMCs.

As handled by the study authors: Researchers report that nucleated cell counts were estimated from reference gene primer amplification. TCRdb's copy holds only in-frame clones and misses some; the assay was immunoSEQ multiplex PCR. Clonal size and the V and J genes are those of that table, whereas D and trimming came from the DNA. The profile shows roughly 58,000 clones, more than 55% of them singletons. Looked up from germline, CDR1 is LNHDA and CDR2 is SQIVND (reference sequence). The CDR3 consists of 14 residues. Unmatched junction bases numbered 1, after V lost 1 base and J lost 8 bases. Within 2 weeks before study entry, exposed participants met a COVID-19 case.

Material for sequencing was PBMCs or T cells enriched from blood (not recorded which). The genes are TRBV19 and TRBJ2-2; 10 bases align to TRBD2. This clonotype was obtained from a woman in her sixties or seventies who had been exposed to COVID-19. CDR3 region: CASSIVGLAGELFF. CDR3 coding DNA: TGTGCCAGTAGTATAGTGGGACTAGCGGGGGAGCTGTTTTTT. Using reference TRBV19 and TRBJ2-2 for the parts outside the CDR3, the full variable domain is DGGITQSPKYLFRKEGQNVTLSCEQNLNHDAMYWYRQDPGQGLRLIYYSQIVNDFQKGDIAEGYSVSREKKESFPLTVTSAQKNPTAFYLCASSIVGLAGELFFGEGSRLTVL.